These 10 T cell receptor beta chains came from one sample sequenced in a study of T-cell memory formation after mild COVID-19. TCRdb passed the 5' RACE reads through MiXCR, listing each CDR3 protein once. The data show under 400,000 distinct CDR3 sequences, approximately 29% seen once. Sequencing input: PBMCs or a T cell subset sorted from them (not recorded which). These receptors all stem from an adult woman who had mild COVID-19 (a few samples of this study predate the infection). Cell type and time point are not known.

There are a few counts of this clonotype. The genes are TRBV4-3 and TRBJ2-3; tentatively, D is TRBD2 (5 bases). CDR3 length: 15 residues. The germline V and J ends were trimmed by 3 bases and 4 bases, with 14 bases remaining between them. Germline V gives CDR1 LGHNA, CDR2 YSLEER. The CDR3 sequence is CASSHYRERADTQYF. CDR3 coding DNA: TGCGCCAGCAGCCATTATCGGGAAAGGGCAGATACGCAGTATTTT.

The gene calls are TRBV10-3 and TRBJ2-1; no definite D call. V lost 5 bases to trimming and J lost 7 bases, with 9 bases between them. The V gene's germline CDR1 is ENHRY and CDR2 SYGVKD. The CDR3 is 12 amino acids. CDR3 sequence reads: CAISTDLNEQFF. As DNA, the CDR3 is TGTGCCATCAGTACCGACCTTAATGAGCAGTTCTTC.

V and J are TRBV18 and TRBJ2-1; 7 positions match TRBD2. CDR1 is KGHSH and CDR2 is LQKENI in the germline V gene. The CDR3 sequence is 19 residues long. Trimming took 0 bases from V and 5 from J; bases not matched to a gene: 16. The DNA for the CDR3 is TGTGCCAGCTCACCACCCGTTGTAAAGGAGGCGGGGGTCGACAATGAGCAGTTCTTC. As protein: CASSPPVVKEAGVDNEQFF.

This clonotype turned up a few times. The chain employs TRBV12-3 or TRBV12-4 and TRBJ1-4, with 9 nucleotides matching TRBD1. The CDR3 has 16 amino acids. With V trimmed by 0 bases and J by 4 bases, 3 bases remained unmatched. This chain's CDR3 is CASSLALTGGNEKLFF. The CDR3 bases are TGTGCCAGCAGTTTAGCGTTGACAGGGGGTAATGAAAAACTGTTTTTT.

The CDR3 DNA reads TGTGCCAGCAGCAAGGACAGGGCGGGCGAGCAGTACTTC. Translated, it gives CASSKDRAGEQYF. V gene TRBV7-3 combines with J gene TRBJ2-7; 8 bases fit TRBD1. The V gene end was trimmed by 5 bases and the J gene end by 6 bases; junction bases not matched to a gene: 6. This CDR3 comprises 13 residues. CDR1 SGHTA and CDR2 FQGTGA come from the germline V gene.

The chain recombines TRBV20-1 with TRBJ1-2, with D tentatively TRBD1 (6 bases). Between the trimmed V and J ends, which lost 1 base and 4 bases, there was a span of 16 bases. Germline assignment: CDR1 DFQATT and CDR2 SNEGSKA (reference sequence). The CDR3 is made up of 15 amino acids. CDR3 coding DNA: TGCAGTGCTAGAGTACAGGGTCATCTCCTCTATGGCTACACCTTC. This codes for CSARVQGHLLYGYTF.

The chain carries TRBV7-6 and TRBJ2-5; D remains ambiguous. Trimming left V 1 base short and J 5 bases short, with 11 bases between. CDR3 length equals 14 residues. Germline V gives CDR1 SGHVS, CDR2 FNYEAQ. The CDR3 coding sequence is TGTGCCAGCAGCTTAGGTGACTCTTCGGAGACCCAGTACTTC. As protein: CASSLGDSSETQYF.

The CDR3 sequence: CASSPSPLGHNEQFF. The DNA of the CDR3 is TGTGCCAGCAGCCCGAGCCCCCTTGGCCACAATGAGCAGTTCTTC. This chain links TRBV7-9 with TRBJ2-1, with D unresolved. The germline V and J ends were trimmed by 5 bases and 5 bases, with 16 bases remaining between them. Germline V lookup: CDR1 SEHNR, CDR2 FQNEAQ (reference sequence). This CDR3 has 15 amino acids.

This clonotype has a handful of counts. The chain has TRBV5-6 and TRBJ2-3, with 7 bases identical to TRBD2. Germline CDR1 and CDR2: SGHDT and YYEEEE. This CDR3 is built from 16 residues. J gave up 0 bases and V 0 bases, and 4 bases lay outside the gene matches. The CDR3 is CASSLERDPSTDTQYF. DNA for the CDR3: TGTGCCAGCAGCTTGGAGCGGGACCCTAGCACAGATACGCAGTATTTT.

This clonotype was recorded many times. The rearrangement uses TRBV12-3 or TRBV12-4 and TRBJ2-7; 12 bases map to TRBD2. This CDR3 region has 14 residues. Germline trimming cut 6 bases from V and 5 bases from J; bases unmatched to any gene: 5. CDR3 in amino acids: CASRLAGGRNEQYF. For the CDR3, the DNA is TGTGCCAGCAGGCTAGCGGGAGGGAGAAACGAGCAGTACTTC.